This is a list of T cell receptor beta chains from one sample in a study of human T cells and chemical hapten exposure. MiXCR was run by TCRdb on the RACE reads, yielding one entry per CDR3 protein. Here the sample spans around 110,000 distinct CDR3 sequences, around 10% being singletons. The sequenced sample was whole blood, obtained in connection with sensitization to the hapten diphenylcyclopropenone (DPC). The receptors were gathered from a woman aged 45-65 years with alopecia areata. Some clones in this sample may be carry-over from other donors' samples. CDR3s include the opening cysteine and the closing phenylalanine or tryptophan. Fields, in order: D gene, J gene, clone size, V gene, CDR3 length, CDR3 protein, CDR3 DNA. D genes are given only for firm matches. Clone size is shown for a subset of rows, as once, few, many or a class of expanded clone.

TRBD2,TRBJ2-7,many,TRBV5-1,15,CASSMLAGFSYEQYF,TGCGCCAGCAGCATGCTAGCGGGTTTCTCCTACGAGCAGTACTTC
.,TRBJ2-3,many,TRBV7-2,14,CASSFASSTDTQYF,TGTGCCAGCAGCTTCGCTAGCAGCACAGATACGCAGTATTTT
.,TRBJ2-4,few,TRBV6-2/TRBV6-3,16,CASRSMPSVAKNIQYF,TGTGCCAGCAGATCCATGCCAAGCGTAGCCAAAAACATTCAGTACTTC
.,TRBJ1-4,few,TRBV19,14,CASTKGPFNEKLFF,TGTGCCAGCACCAAAGGGCCCTTTAATGAAAAACTGTTTTTT
.,TRBJ1-6,few,TRBV6-2/TRBV6-3,15,CASRSPRDINSPLHF,TGTGCCAGCAGATCCCCGCGGGATATTAATTCACCCCTCCACTTT
.,TRBJ1-4,many,TRBV28,14,CASSSRGPDRKLFF,TGTGCCAGCAGTTCCCGAGGGCCCGACAGAAAACTGTTTTTT
.,TRBJ2-1,.,TRBV12-3/TRBV12-4,15,CASSLAGFSYNEQFF,TGTGCCAGCAGTTTAGCGGGATTCAGCTACAATGAGCAGTTCTTC
.,TRBJ1-1,.,TRBV5-1,14,CASSLATANTEAFF,TGCGCCAGCAGCTTGGCGACAGCGAACACTGAAGCTTTCTTT
TRBD2,TRBJ2-1,many,TRBV10-3,16,CAIDPGLGGGFREQFF,TGTGCCATCGATCCGGGACTAGGCGGAGGGTTTCGTGAGCAGTTCTTC
.,TRBJ1-1,.,TRBV28,13,CASSPGGALKAFF,TGTGCCAGCAGCCCCGGGGGGGCGTTAAAAGCTTTCTTT
TRBD2,TRBJ2-3,.,TRBV9,15,CASSVLAGGPYTQYF,TGTGCCAGCAGCGTTCTAGCGGGGGGCCCCTATACGCAGTATTTT
TRBD1,TRBJ2-7,few,TRBV7-2,16,CASSPTSGTGGHEQYF,TGTGCCAGCAGCCCTACCTCCGGGACAGGGGGCCACGAGCAGTACTTC
.,TRBJ1-1,many,TRBV5-4,15,CASSPLQGTITEAFF,TGTGCCAGCAGCCCCTTACAGGGAACCATCACTGAAGCTTTCTTT
.,TRBJ2-7,many,TRBV7-6,15,CASSLSGTGSYEQYF,TGTGCCAGCAGCTTATCAGGGACCGGCTCCTACGAGCAGTACTTC
TRBD1,TRBJ1-2,many,TRBV6-5,17,CASTPTGTGRSSDGYTF,TGTGCCAGCACCCCAACCGGGACAGGAAGGTCGTCTGATGGCTACACCTTC
TRBD2,TRBJ2-1,.,TRBV11-2,14,CASSLRLAGDEQFF,TGTGCCAGCAGCCTGCGACTAGCGGGAGATGAGCAGTTCTTC
TRBD2,TRBJ2-1,many,TRBV6-1,13,CASSETSGSEQFF,TGTGCCAGCAGTGAGACTAGCGGGAGTGAGCAGTTCTTC
TRBD1,TRBJ1-1,few,TRBV5-4,15,CASRHKTGGLTEAFF,TGTGCCAGCAGGCACAAGACAGGGGGCCTTACTGAAGCTTTCTTT
.,TRBJ1-6,once,TRBV7-2,14,CASSLHTPNSPLHF,TGTGCCAGCAGCTTACATACACCAAATTCACCCCTCCACTTT
.,TRBJ1-1,.,TRBV6-2/TRBV6-3,15,CASSPIRGRGTEAFF,TGTGCCAGCAGCCCGATCCGGGGGCGCGGGACTGAAGCTTTCTTT
TRBD2,TRBJ2-3,many,TRBV2,16,CASSERGGTSTDTQYF,TGTGCCAGCAGTGAGCGGGGGGGCACTAGCACAGATACGCAGTATTTT
.,TRBJ2-7,few,TRBV28,12,CASSSRASEQYF,TGTGCCAGCAGTTCAAGGGCTAGCGAGCAGTACTTC
TRBD1,TRBJ1-5,many,TRBV11-2,16,CASSLGVQGGNQPQHF,TGTGCCAGCAGCTTAGGGGTACAGGGGGGGAATCAGCCCCAGCATTTT
.,TRBJ2-6,few,TRBV29-1,13,CSVRSPGANVLTF,TGCAGCGTTCGGTCCCCCGGGGCCAACGTCCTGACTTTC
.,TRBJ2-1,.,TRBV4-2,15,CASSQVGKFGGEQFF,TGTGCCAGCAGCCAAGTGGGAAAATTTGGTGGAGAGCAGTTCTTC
TRBD2,TRBJ2-2,many,TRBV5-1,15,CASSLGLAATGELFF,TGCGCCAGCAGCTTGGGACTAGCGGCGACCGGGGAGCTGTTTTTT
.,TRBJ2-2,.,TRBV9,14,CASSVAGLTGELFF,TGTGCCAGCAGCGTAGCCGGGCTCACCGGGGAGCTGTTTTTT
.,TRBJ2-6,many,TRBV18,16,CASSSPGVAGANVLTF,TGTGCCAGCTCTTCCCCCGGGGTGGCCGGGGCCAACGTCCTGACTTTC
.,TRBJ2-7,many,TRBV12-3/TRBV12-4,15,CASSPRRTDLYEQYF,TGTGCCAGCAGTCCCAGAAGGACGGACCTCTACGAGCAGTACTTC
TRBD1,TRBJ1-1,.,TRBV4-3,16,CASSQEPGGAYTEAFF,TGCGCCAGCAGCCAAGAGCCAGGGGGCGCGTACACTGAAGCTTTCTTT
.,TRBJ2-3,.,TRBV18,12,CASSPLEDTQYF,TGTGCCAGCTCACCACTCGAGGATACGCAGTATTTT
TRBD1,TRBJ1-2,many,TRBV6-5,16,CASSYSNRQGLSGYTF,TGTGCCAGCAGTTACTCGAACCGACAGGGCCTTTCTGGCTACACCTTC
TRBD1,TRBJ2-1,.,TRBV28,13,CATFETGDNEQFF,TGTGCCACCTTCGAGACAGGGGACAATGAGCAGTTCTTC